This T cell receptor beta chain was observed in a study of T cell changes during pregnancy in multiple sclerosis. This CDR3 comprises 14 residues. Trimming shortened V by 0 bases and J by 1 base, and 7 bases separated the two germline ends. Germline-derived CDR1 and CDR2 are LGHNA and YSLEER. Profiled with immunoSEQ multiplex PCR; TCRdb holds only in-frame clones, not every one. The profile shows about 22,000 clones, around 93% of them singletons. The clonotype originates from a female donor with multiple sclerosis, enrolled in a pregnancy study. The chain is built from TRBV4-3 and TRBJ2-7; D not resolved. The sequenced sample was CD8+ T cells from peripheral blood mononuclear cells, obtained in the third trimester of pregnancy. CDR3 sequence: CASSQDRGSYEQYF. The CDR3 region has the DNA TGCGCCAGCAGCCAAGATCGAGGATCCTACGAGCAGTACTTC.